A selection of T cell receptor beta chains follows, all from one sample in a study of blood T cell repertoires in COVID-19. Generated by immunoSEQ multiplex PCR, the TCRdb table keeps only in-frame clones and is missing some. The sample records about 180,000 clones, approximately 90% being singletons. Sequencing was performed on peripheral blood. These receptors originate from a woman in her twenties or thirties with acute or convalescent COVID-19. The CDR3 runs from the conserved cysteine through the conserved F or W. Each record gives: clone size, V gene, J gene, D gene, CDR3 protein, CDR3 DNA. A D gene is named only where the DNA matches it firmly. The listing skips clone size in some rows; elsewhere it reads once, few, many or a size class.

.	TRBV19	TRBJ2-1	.	CASSIAQAYSDEQFF	TGTGCCAGTAGTATAGCGCAGGCCTACTCGGATGAGCAGTTCTTC
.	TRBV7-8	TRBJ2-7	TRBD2	CASSSFSGRAYEQYF	TGTGCCAGCAGCTCCTTTAGCGGGAGGGCTTACGAGCAGTACTTC
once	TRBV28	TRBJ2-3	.	CASKLATDTQYF	TGTGCCAGTAAACTTGCCACAGATACGCAGTATTTT
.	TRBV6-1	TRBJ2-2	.	CASSELGAVTGELFF	TGTGCCAGCAGTGAGTTAGGGGCCGTCACCGGGGAGCTGTTTTTT
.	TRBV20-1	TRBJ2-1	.	CSASGRNEQFF	TGCAGTGCTAGCGGGAGAAATGAGCAGTTCTTC
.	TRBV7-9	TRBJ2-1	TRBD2	CASNAASGRGNEQFF	TGTGCCAGCAACGCTGCTAGCGGGAGGGGGAATGAGCAGTTCTTC
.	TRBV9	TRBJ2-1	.	CASSVAQYNEQFF	TGTGCCAGCAGCGTAGCCCAGTACAATGAGCAGTTCTTC
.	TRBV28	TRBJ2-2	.	CASSPGGELFF	TGTGCCAGCAGTCCCGGCGGGGAGCTGTTTTTT
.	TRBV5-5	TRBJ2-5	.	CASSLGGLQETQYF	TGTGCCAGCAGCTTGGGCGGGCTTCAGGAGACCCAGTACTTC
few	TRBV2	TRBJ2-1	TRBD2	CASSAGLRNEQFF	TGTGCCAGCAGTGCGGGACTAAGGAATGAGCAGTTCTTC
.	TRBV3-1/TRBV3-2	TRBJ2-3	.	CASSHDRSTDTQYF	TGTGCCAGCAGCCATGACAGAAGCACAGATACGCAGTATTTT
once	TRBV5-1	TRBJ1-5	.	CASSLEGGGQPQHF	TGCGCCAGCAGCTTGGAAGGGGGTGGTCAGCCCCAGCATTTT
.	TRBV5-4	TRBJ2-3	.	CASSMIEGRADTQYF	TGTGCCAGCAGCATGATTGAGGGCCGTGCAGATACGCAGTATTTT
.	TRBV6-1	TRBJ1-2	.	CASSDRGGYGYTF	TGTGCCAGCAGTGACAGGGGTGGCTATGGCTACACCTTC
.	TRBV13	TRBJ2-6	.	CASSLRVAGANVLTF	TGTGCCAGCAGCTTGAGGGTGGCGGGGGCCAACGTCCTGACTTTC
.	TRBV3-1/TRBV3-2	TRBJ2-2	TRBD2	CASRREGRGELFF	TGTGCCAGCCGACGGGAGGGCCGGGGGGAGCTGTTTTTT